Listed below are T cell receptor beta chains from one sample, sequenced in a study of blood T cell repertoires in COVID-19. Assay: immunoSEQ multiplex PCR; the TCRdb copy retains only in-frame clones and omits some. The sample consists of more than 300,000 clones, around 87% of them appearing once. The sample was PBMCs or T cells enriched from blood (not recorded which). These receptors all come from a middle-aged man in a cohort exposed to, infected with or recovered from COVID-19 (not recorded which). The CDR3 runs from the conserved cysteine through the conserved F or W. Fields, in order: clone size, J gene, V gene, D gene, CDR3 DNA, CDR3 protein. A D gene is named only where the DNA matches it firmly. Clone size is stated in some rows and not others, as once, few, many or a class when expanded.

NA TRBJ2-5 TRBV18 TRBD2 TGTGCCAGCTCACCGCTAGCGGGAGGACAAGAGATCCAGTACTTC CASSPLAGGQEIQYF
NA TRBJ1-6 TRBV6-2/TRBV6-3 NA TGTGCCAGCAGTTACTCGATATACAGGAATTATTCACCCCTCCACTTT CASSYSIYRNYSPLHF
NA TRBJ2-1 TRBV5-1 TRBD2 TGCGCCAGCAGCTCAACCGGGACTAGCGGGCCTAGAGAGCAGTTCTTC CASSSTGTSGPREQFF
NA TRBJ1-2 TRBV2 NA TGTGCCAGCAGTCCGGACAGCGCCTATGGCTACACCTTC CASSPDSAYGYTF
NA TRBJ2-1 TRBV7-8 NA TGTGCCAGCAGCTTAGTTCGGGGGAATGAGCAGTTCTTC CASSLVRGNEQFF
NA TRBJ1-5 TRBV3-1/TRBV3-2 NA TGTGCCAGCAGCCAAGGGACAGTTCGGGGAAATCAGCCCCAGCATTTT CASSQGTVRGNQPQHF
NA TRBJ2-1 TRBV28 TRBD1 TGTGCCAGCAGTTTGGGGGGACAGGGGGCAGGTGAGCAGTTCTTC CASSLGGQGAGEQFF
NA TRBJ2-1 TRBV28 NA TGTGCCAGCAGTTTCCGGGCCATAACTAGCCAGAGAGCTAATGAGCAGTTCTTC CASSFRAITSQRANEQFF
NA TRBJ2-4 TRBV5-1 NA TGCGCCAGTTTCGCAGGGTTATCCAAAAACATTCAGTACTTC CASFAGLSKNIQYF
once TRBJ2-3 TRBV5-1 TRBD2 TGCGCCAGCCGACTAGCGGGACTTTACACAGATACGCAGTATTTT CASRLAGLYTDTQYF
NA TRBJ2-7 TRBV7-2 TRBD2 TGTGCCAGCAGCTCCTATACTAGCGGGAGGGCCCCTGATCGTTTGGAGCAGTACTTC CASSSYTSGRAPDRLEQYF
NA TRBJ2-2 TRBV27 NA TGTGCCAGCAGTTACGGGTTCGGGGAGCTGTTTTTT CASSYGFGELFF
NA TRBJ2-1 TRBV10-3 TRBD1 TGTGCCAGTAGACAGGGGGGGAATGAGCAGTTCTTC CASRQGGNEQFF
NA TRBJ2-1 TRBV18 TRBD1 TGTGCCAGCTCACCTTCAGGGGGCCATGAGCAGTTCTTC CASSPSGGHEQFF
few TRBJ1-2 TRBV9 TRBD1 TGTGCCAGCAGCGTAGATGGGACAGCCTATGGCTACACCTTC CASSVDGTAYGYTF
NA TRBJ2-1 TRBV3-1/TRBV3-2 TRBD2 TGTGCCAGCAGTCCGGGGGGGGACACGAAGCAAGTCTTC CASSPGGDTKQVF
few TRBJ1-1 TRBV2 NA TGTGCCAGCTTCCCCCAGGGTTGGTCTGAAGCTTTCTTT CASFPQGWSEAFF
NA TRBJ1-6 TRBV3-1/TRBV3-2 NA TGTGCCAGCAGCAACCGGGATTCTTCACCCCTCCACTTT CASSNRDSSPLHF
NA TRBJ2-7 TRBV5-4 TRBD2 TGTGCCAGCAGCTTGGTTACTAGCGGGAGAGACGAGCAGTACTTC CASSLVTSGRDEQYF
NA TRBJ2-5 TRBV19 TRBD2 TGTGCCAGTAGCGGGGGTCTAGCGGGAGGGCCTCAGACCCAGTACTTC CASSGGLAGGPQTQYF
once TRBJ2-3 TRBV27 TRBD1 TGTGCCAGCAGACCCGGGACAGGGAGGACAGATACGCAGTATTTT CASRPGTGRTDTQYF
NA TRBJ1-6 TRBV4-1 NA TGCGCCAGCAGCCAAGAAATCGAGAGCTCCTATAATTCACCCCTCCACTTT CASSQEIESSYNSPLHF
NA TRBJ2-7 TRBV19 TRBD2 TGTGCCAGTAGTATAGCGGGAGGGCCCTACGAGCAGTACTTC CASSIAGGPYEQYF
NA TRBJ1-2 TRBV3-1/TRBV3-2 NA TGTGCCAGCAGCCAAGAACTTGGCTACACCTTC CASSQELGYTF
NA TRBJ2-7 TRBV6-5 NA TGTGCCAGCAGACGGGACTCCTACGAGCAGTACTTC CASRRDSYEQYF
NA TRBJ1-4 TRBV4-1 NA TGCGCCAGCAGCCAAGAGGGGACAAGAGATGAAAAACTGTTTTTT CASSQEGTRDEKLFF
NA TRBJ2-5 TRBV30 NA TGTGCCTGGAGTGTAGGAGGAGGGGAGACCCAGTACTTC CAWSVGGGETQYF
NA TRBJ2-4 TRBV11-2 NA TGTGCCAGCAGCTTAGATTTTGATTTCGGGACTTACATTCAGTACTTC CASSLDFDFGTYIQYF
few TRBJ1-5 TRBV10-1 TRBD1 TGCGCCAGCAGTTCGGGACAGGGAACAAATCAGCCCCAGCATTTT CASSSGQGTNQPQHF
many TRBJ2-1 TRBV7-6 TRBD2 TGTGCCAGCAGCTTTGATGGCGGGAGGGGCAATGAGCAGTTCTTC CASSFDGGRGNEQFF
NA TRBJ2-7 TRBV7-9 TRBD1 TGTGCCAGCAGCAAATTACCGGGACAGGGCGGCTACGAGCAGTACTTC CASSKLPGQGGYEQYF
NA TRBJ1-2 TRBV4-1 TRBD1 TGCGCCAGCAGCCATGCCCCGGGACAGGGGACTTTAGGGTCCTATGGCTACACCTTC CASSHAPGQGTLGSYGYTF
NA TRBJ2-7 TRBV18 TRBD1 TGTGCCAGCTCACTGTCCGGACAGGGGTCCTACGAGCAGTACTTC CASSLSGQGSYEQYF
NA TRBJ2-4 TRBV6-5 TRBD1 TGTGCCAGCAGCAAAGGGACAGGTTCTTTCATTCAGTACTTC CASSKGTGSFIQYF
NA TRBJ1-5 TRBV2 NA TGTGCCAGCAGTGACATAGAGCCTTATAGCAATCAGCCCCAGCATTTT CASSDIEPYSNQPQHF
NA TRBJ2-7 TRBV12-5 TRBD2 TGTGCTAGTGGCCAACCCTCAGGACTAGGCGGGGAGCAGTACTTC CASGQPSGLGGEQYF
NA TRBJ1-2 TRBV7-9 TRBD1 TGTGCCAGCAGCCCCGGGACAGGACACGGCTACACCTTC CASSPGTGHGYTF
NA TRBJ2-7 TRBV30 NA TGTGCCTGGAGTGTTTACCGAGCCTACGAGCAGTACTTC CAWSVYRAYEQYF
NA TRBJ2-3 TRBV20-1 NA TGCAGTGCTAGAGTTAAAGATACGCAGTATTTT CSARVKDTQYF
NA TRBJ1-6 TRBV6-5 NA TGTGCCAGCAGTTACGATGGGGGAGGAGGTTCACCCCTCCACTTT CASSYDGGGGSPLHF
NA TRBJ2-2 TRBV2 NA TGTGCCAGCAGTGGGCCGAACACCGGGGAGCTGTTTTTT CASSGPNTGELFF
NA TRBJ2-1 TRBV5-4 TRBD2 TGTGCCAGCAGCCAGACTAGCGGGAAATACAATGAGCAGTTCTTC CASSQTSGKYNEQFF
once TRBJ1-5 TRBV16 TRBD1 TGTGCCAGCAGCCTTGAGGGGGCTCGACAGCCCCAGCATTTT CASSLEGARQPQHF
NA TRBJ2-7 TRBV6-2/TRBV6-3 TRBD2 TGTGCCAGCAGTTACTCGATCAGGACTAGCGGGAACCACTACGAGCAGTACTTC CASSYSIRTSGNHYEQYF
NA TRBJ1-2 TRBV4-2 TRBD1 TGTGCCAGCAGCCAAGACCGGGACAGGGGGCGGACGGGCTACACCTTC CASSQDRDRGRTGYTF
few TRBJ2-2 TRBV5-1 NA TGCGCCAGCAGTGGCCAGTTCGGGGAGCTGTTTTTT CASSGQFGELFF
NA TRBJ2-1 TRBV5-8 NA TGTGCCAGCAGCGATGGACAGTTATCCTACAATGAGCAGTTCTTC CASSDGQLSYNEQFF
NA TRBJ2-7 TRBV29-1 NA TGCAGCGTTGGGCAGGGTTCCTACGAGCAGTACTTC CSVGQGSYEQYF
NA TRBJ1-4 TRBV3-1/TRBV3-2 NA TGTGCCAGCAGCTTAACAGGGTTTCGAGAAAAACTGTTTTTT CASSLTGFREKLFF
NA TRBJ1-1 TRBV6-5 TRBD1 TGTGCCAGCAGGCCTTCGACAGGGATAGGCACTGAAGCTTTCTTT CASRPSTGIGTEAFF
NA TRBJ2-1 TRBV3-1/TRBV3-2 NA TGTGCCAGCAGCCAAGATACGAGGAGCTCCTACAATGAGCAGTTCTTC CASSQDTRSSYNEQFF
NA TRBJ2-3 TRBV13 NA TGTGCCAGCAGCCCTGGCAGGATTTTGGGCACAGATACGCAGTATTTT CASSPGRILGTDTQYF
NA TRBJ2-5 TRBV9 NA TGTGCCAGCAGCGTAGAAGGTAGGGGGACCCAGTACTTC CASSVEGRGTQYF
NA TRBJ2-1 TRBV5-1 NA TGCGCCAGCAGCCCCGGCGGAGACTCCTACAATGAGCAGTTCTTC CASSPGGDSYNEQFF
NA TRBJ1-3 TRBV18 NA TGTGCCAGCTCACCACAATCCCAGGGCTCTGGAAACACCATATATTTT CASSPQSQGSGNTIYF
NA TRBJ2-5 TRBV5-1 TRBD2 TGCGCCAGCACCCAGTTACCGGCGGGGGAACAAGAGACCCAGTACTTC CASTQLPAGEQETQYF
once TRBJ1-1 TRBV18 NA TGTGCCAGCTCCCAAGGGGAAAAAGGTGAAGCTTTCTTT CASSQGEKGEAFF
NA TRBJ1-5 TRBV19 NA TGTGCCAGTAGTCAAAACCTGGGACTTTATCAGCCCCAGCATTTT CASSQNLGLYQPQHF
NA TRBJ1-1 TRBV6-5 NA TGTGCCAGCAGTTTACATGGACAGTCTTTTGAAGCTTTCTTT CASSLHGQSFEAFF